The 24 T cell receptor beta chains reported below all come from one sample, sequenced in a study of T cells expressing NK-cell markers. TCRdb reprocessed the 5' RACE reads and reports one entry per CDR3 protein, with no DNA. This sample's table reports under 600,000 distinct CDR3 sequences. The sequencing input was blood T cells: a sorted CD56 or NKG2C T cell subset, CD4+ or CD8+ T cells, or bulk PBMC T cells (not recorded which). Receptor source: a woman in her fifties or sixties in good health.

This chain uses TRBV19 with TRBJ2-1; the TRBD2 assignment by TCRdb is unverifiable without DNA. CDR1 and CDR2 from the germline V gene are LNHDA and SQIVND (reference sequence). CDR3 length equals 14 residues. The CDR3 region is CASNQGLALDEQFF. The whole variable domain, remainder taken from reference TRBV19 and TRBJ2-1, is DGGITQSPKYLFRKEGQNVTLSCEQNLNHDAMYWYRQDPGQGLRLIYYSQIVNDFQKGDIAEGYSVSREKKESFPLTVTSAQKNPTAFYLCASNQGLALDEQFFGPGTRLTVL.

V gene TRBV12-3 or TRBV12-4 combines with J gene TRBJ1-6; TCRdb returns TRBD1, unconfirmable since there is no DNA. The CDR3 contains 14 residues. The CDR3 region is CASSLSTGESPLHF.

V usage is TRBV11-3 and J usage is TRBJ1-2; checking the TCRdb D call of TRBD1 is not possible without DNA. CDR3 length: 16 amino acids. CDR1 and CDR2 (germline): SGHNT, YENEEA. The CDR3 sequence is CASSLERTGGSYGYTF.

CDR3 protein: CASSLRPGPNYGYTF. The chain links TRBV11-2 to TRBJ1-2. The CDR3 has 15 residues. Germline V gene data show CDR1 as SGHAT and CDR2 as FQNNGV.

The gene calls are TRBV19 and TRBJ2-5. Germline lookup yields CDR1 LNHDA and CDR2 SQIVND (reference sequence). This CDR3 contains 13 residues. The CDR3 spells CASSIVKKETQYF.

J is TRBJ2-3 and V is TRBV30; TCRdb's D call of TRBD2 is untestable without DNA. The CDR3 is 11 amino acids. Per the germline V gene, CDR1 is GTSNPN and CDR2 is SVGIG (reference sequence). The CDR3 region is CAWHLGTSVYF. Supplemented by reference TRBV30 and TRBJ2-3, the full variable domain reads SQTIHQWPATLVQPVGSPLSLECTVEGTSNPNLYWYRQAAGRGLQLLFYSVGIGQISSEVPQNLSASRPQDRQFILSSKKLLLSDSGFYLCAWHLGTSVYFGPGTRLTVL.

The genes are TRBV29-1 and TRBJ2-6; as DNA is missing, the TRBD1 call by TCRdb cannot be tested. In germline, CDR1 is SQVTM, CDR2 ANQGSEA. This CDR3 has 13 amino acids. CDR3 sequence: CSAYRAGANVLTF.

The J gene is TRBJ2-6, the V gene TRBV11-3; TCRdb's D gene call, TRBD1, goes unchecked for lack of DNA. The germline V gene has CDR1 SGHNT and CDR2 YENEEA. This CDR3 has 15 residues. CDR3 sequence: CASTYRGGGANVLTF.

The J gene is TRBJ2-2, the V gene TRBV27; checking the TCRdb D call of TRBD2 is not possible without DNA. There are 15 residues in the CDR3. Looked up from germline, CDR1 is MNHEY and CDR2 is SMNVEV (reference sequence). The CDR3 sequence: CASSDRLAFTGELFF.

The CDR3 loop is CSARGPGQEAFF. This sequence joins TRBV20-1 and TRBJ1-1; the TCRdb D gene call, TRBD1, has no DNA to confirm it. This CDR3 comprises 12 residues. In germline, CDR1 is DFQATT, CDR2 SNEGSKA (reference sequence).

The chain couples TRBV12-3 or TRBV12-4 to TRBJ2-2; with no DNA, the TCRdb D assignment of TRBD1 cannot be verified. The CDR3 covers 15 residues. The CDR3 here is CASGGTGGLYGELFF.

The V call is TRBV14, the J call TRBJ2-3; TCRdb's D call of TRBD1 is untestable without DNA. The germline CDR1 and CDR2 sequences are SGHDN and FVKESK. The CDR3 is 14 amino acids. This CDR3 is CASSRRHRADTQYF.

The chain combines TRBV20-1 with TRBJ2-5; no DNA is available, so the TRBD2 call from TCRdb remains unchecked. Germline V gene sequence: CDR1 DFQATT, CDR2 SNEGSKA (reference sequence). This CDR3 is 15 amino acids long. This CDR3 is CSARGGGTIQETQYF.

The CDR3 reads CASSPDEARELFF. The chain links TRBV2 to TRBJ2-2; lacking DNA, the TRBD1 call made by TCRdb goes unchecked. The germline CDR1 and CDR2 sequences are SNHLY and FYNNEI. The CDR3 is 13 amino acids.

This sequence joins TRBV12-3 or TRBV12-4 and TRBJ2-3; there is no DNA to check the TCRdb D call of TRBD1. The CDR3 totals 12 residues. This CDR3 is CASTRGTDTQYF.

The chain joins TRBV3-1 to TRBJ1-4; lacking DNA, the TRBD1 call made by TCRdb goes unchecked. CDR3 length: 14 amino acids. Germline V gives CDR1 LGHDT, CDR2 YNNKEL (reference sequence). CDR3 in amino acids: CASSRGGSNEKLFF.

The chain couples TRBV12-5 to TRBJ1-5; TCRdb's D gene call, TRBD1, goes unchecked for lack of DNA. Germline CDR1 LGHNT, CDR2 FRNRAP. The CDR3 runs 18 residues. CDR3 loop: CASGLVRTGGDSNQPQHF. The complete variable domain, with remaining parts taken from reference TRBV12-5 and TRBJ1-5, reads DARVTQTPRHKVTEMGQEVTMRCQPILGHNTVFWYRQTMMQGLELLAYFRNRAPLDDSGMPKDRFSAEMPDATLATLKIQPSEPRDSAVYFCASGLVRTGGDSNQPQHFGDGTRLSIL.

V gene TRBV3-1 combines with J gene TRBJ2-5; TCRdb lists TRBD2, though no DNA is available to test this call. The CDR3 length is 15 residues. CDR1 is LGHDT, CDR2 YNNKEL, per germline (reference sequence). The CDR3 reads CASSQVREGRETQYF.

The V call is TRBV24-1, the J call TRBJ1-1; TCRdb proposes TRBD1, but this gene call is untestable without DNA. Germline loops: CDR1 KGHDR, CDR2 SFDVKD. This CDR3 has 14 amino acids. CDR3 sequence: CATSDPRGSTEAFF.

The chain recombines TRBV12-3 or TRBV12-4 with TRBJ2-1; TCRdb's D call of TRBD2 is untestable without DNA. The CDR3 consists of 14 residues. The CDR3 sequence is CASRAGTYYNEQFF.

The chain couples TRBV29-1 to TRBJ2-3; lacking DNA, the TRBD2 call made by TCRdb goes unchecked. Germline CDR1 reads SQVTM; CDR2 reads ANQGSEA. The CDR3 totals 14 residues. This chain's CDR3 is CSVFSEGGADTQYF.

CDR3 residues: CASSLPPGLAGGELFF. V gene TRBV11-3 combines with J gene TRBJ2-2; checking the TCRdb D call of TRBD2 is not possible without DNA. The CDR3 is 16 residues long. In germline, CDR1 is SGHNT, CDR2 YENEEA. Together with reference TRBV11-3 and TRBJ2-2, the CDR3 gives the full variable domain: EAGVVQSPRYKIIEKKQPVAFWCNPISGHNTLYWYLQNLGQGPELLIRYENEEAVDDSQLPKDRFSAERLKGVDSTLKIQPAELGDSAVYLCASSLPPGLAGGELFFGEGSRLTVL.

This chain uses TRBV19 with TRBJ1-2; the TRBD1 assignment by TCRdb is unverifiable without DNA. The V gene's germline CDR1 is LNHDA and CDR2 SQIVND (reference sequence). This CDR3 is 13 amino acids long. The CDR3 loop reads CASSIREDYGYTF.

The chain is built from TRBV5-6 and TRBJ2-1; lacking DNA, the TRBD2 call made by TCRdb goes unchecked. Germline lookup yields CDR1 SGHDT and CDR2 YYEEEE. This CDR3 region has 16 residues. The CDR3 loop is CASSFGGVSSYNEQFF.